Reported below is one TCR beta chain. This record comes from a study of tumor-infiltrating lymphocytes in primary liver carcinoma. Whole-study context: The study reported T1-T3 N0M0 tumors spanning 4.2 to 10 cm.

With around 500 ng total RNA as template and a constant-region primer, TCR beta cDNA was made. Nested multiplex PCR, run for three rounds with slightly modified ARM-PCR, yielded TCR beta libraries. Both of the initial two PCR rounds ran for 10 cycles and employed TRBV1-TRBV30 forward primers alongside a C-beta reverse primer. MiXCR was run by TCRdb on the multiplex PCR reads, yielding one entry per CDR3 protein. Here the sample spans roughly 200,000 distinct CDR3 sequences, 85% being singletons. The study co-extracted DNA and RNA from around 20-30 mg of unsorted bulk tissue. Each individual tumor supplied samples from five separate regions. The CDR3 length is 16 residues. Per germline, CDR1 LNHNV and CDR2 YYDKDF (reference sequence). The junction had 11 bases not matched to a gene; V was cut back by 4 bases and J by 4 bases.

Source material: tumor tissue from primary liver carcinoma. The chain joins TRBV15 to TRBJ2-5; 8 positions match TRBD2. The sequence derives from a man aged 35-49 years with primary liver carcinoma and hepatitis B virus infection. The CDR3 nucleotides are TGTGCCACCAGCACCTATAGCGGGATGGAGGGAGAGACCCAGTACTTC. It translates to CATSTYSGMEGETQYF.